This TCR beta chain derives from a study of chemoradiotherapy in HPV16-positive cancers (dated by TCRdb to 2022 to 2024). Study-wide context: Functional T-cell assays on cells from a couple of HPV16-positive patients defined candidate HPV-specific T-cell clones and common TCR motifs. The study asked whether T-cell immunity to the HPV oncoproteins E6 and E7 changes during chemoradiotherapy and whether this immunity affects survival. The candidate HPV-specific TCRs and motifs were subsequently tracked in TCR repertoires obtained from 70 to 95 patients with HPV-related cancers.

What the work shows at the level of the full study, not this receptor alone: Improved recurrence-free survival in HPV16-positive patients was associated with expansion of HPV-responsive T cells during chemoradiotherapy. Expansion of candidate HPV-specific clones and E7-related TCR motifs was observed in the tumor microenvironment during treatment, whereas no such expansion was observed for non-HPV-specific T cells. The survival association was reported for HPV16-positive patients, and the functional definition of HPV-specific T cells was derived from only two HPV16-positive patients.

Notes on this clone: The specificity of this receptor is unknown. No quality values exist for individual bases; no much larger clone is one base distant.

The library was produced with the immunoSEQ multiplex PCR assay. TCRdb retrieved this table from immuneACCESS and kept in-frame rearrangements only. Not all clones are present; in checked studies, unresolved V genes account for under half, and no reason is known for the remainder. The sample profile shows approximately 34,000 clones; about 89% of them were found once. The top ten clonotypes cover more than 3% of the sample. Repertoires were sampled repeatedly over the course of chemoradiotherapy so that clonal expansion in the tumor microenvironment could be followed. Reading from cysteine to phenylalanine, the CDR3 counts 11 amino acids. The only DNA kept is the CDR3, 33 bases in frame from the first base. In the germline V gene (reference sequence), CDR1 corresponds to GTSNPN and CDR2 to SVGIG. V loses 0 bases, J loses 4 bases, and the germline ends lie 3 bases apart.

This material consisted of blood, taken from a patient who underwent chemoradiotherapy. This chain joins TRBV30 to TRBJ1-1, with the D gene not confidently named. This clonotype was sampled from a human donor with HPV-associated anogenital cancer. The CDR3 reads CAWSVSTEAFF. The DNA reads TGTGCCTGGAGTGTAAGCACTGAAGCTTTCTTT. Joined to the reference TRBV30 and TRBJ1-1 proteins, this CDR3 gives the full variable domain: SQTIHQWPATLVQPVGSPLSLECTVEGTSNPNLYWYRQAAGRGLQLLFYSVGIGQISSEVPQNLSASRPQDRQFILSSKKLLLSDSGFYLCAWSVSTEAFFGQGTRLTVV.